This TCR beta chain emerged from a study of CD8 T cells in ankylosing spondylitis. With molecular barcodes, quantitative 5'-RACE was used to make the TCR beta libraries. TCRdb re-called the 5' RACE reads through MiXCR, storing one row per CDR3 protein. Found here are 200,000 to 300,000 distinct CDR3 sequences, less than 10% of them singletons; the top ten hold approximately 7%. Study-wide results and limits: A motif in TCR beta, a set of under ten highly homologous variants, appeared characteristic of ankylosing spondylitis blood. Reactive arthritis synovial fluid and blood were previously reported to contain some motif variants.

In this sample, this clonotype turned up many times. Its specificity is not known. Germline values: CDR1 MNHEY, CDR2 SMNVEV (reference sequence). V dropped 3 bases and J dropped 0 bases, with 15 bases sitting between them. CDR3 length: 17 residues. V is TRBV27 and J is TRBJ2-4, with TRBD1 as a possible D gene (6 bases). This clonotype was sampled from a male donor with ankylosing spondylitis or in good health (not recorded which). Material for sequencing was blood, either unsorted or a sorted T cell fraction (not recorded which). The CDR3 loop reads CASSFDGQTIAKNIQYF. Written as DNA, the CDR3 is TGTGCCAGCAGTTTCGACGGACAGACGATAGCCAAAAACATTCAGTACTTC.